The table lists the clone carrying this T cell receptor (beta chain) with a count of one. Its specificity is unknown. V gave up 4 bases and J gave up 7 bases, with 7 bases separating them. CDR1 and CDR2 from the germline V gene are GTSNPN and SVGIG (reference sequence). The CDR3 has 10 amino acids. Every depressed patient was matched in pairs with a non-depressed control on sex, age, current smoking status and body mass index. Every participant had European ancestry. From thawed PBMCs, CD4+ T cells were purified by negative selection. The sample belongs to a study of untreated major depressive disorder. Using immunoSEQ multiplex PCR, the repertoire was profiled, and TCRdb retains in-frame clones only, with some absent. Among about 20,000 clones listed, more than 90% were seen once. General study findings and limits: Depressed patients' CD4+ T cells carried increased TRBV05-01 (Vbeta 5.1) usage versus control CD4+ T cells.

The clonotype originates from a woman aged 40 to 49 with major depressive disorder. The specimen sequenced was CD4+ T cells from PBMCs. This chain connects TRBV30 to TRBJ1-1; D ambiguous. The CDR3 DNA is TGTGCCTGGACGGCCAATGAAGCTTTCTTT. It encodes CAWTANEAFF.